What follows are 7 T cell receptor beta chains derived from one specimen sequenced in a study of CD8+CD57+ T cells in acquired aplastic anemia. TCR beta VDJ and CDR3 profiling used genomic DNA as template. TCRdb called the reads again in MiXCR, with one record for every CDR3 protein. The profile covers around 130,000 distinct CDR3 sequences, with 48% appearing a single time and 2.5% to 3% taken by the ten largest. Sequencing used sorted CD4+, CD8+, or CD8+CD57+ T cells (not recorded which) from PBMCs. Receptor source: a human donor in good health, serving as a control.

This clonotype was picked up many times. The CDR3 DNA reads TGTGCCAGCAGCTTCGGTAGCGGGGGAATTAATTACGAGCAGTACTTC. This encodes CASSFGSGGINYEQYF. The chain uses TRBV7-2 and TRBJ2-7; 9 bases fit TRBD2. The V gene's germline CDR1 is SGHTA and CDR2 FQGNSA. This CDR3 is built from 16 residues. J gave up 4 bases and V 3 bases, and 10 bases lay outside the gene matches.

CDR3 in amino acids: CAQHSYNEQFF. The CDR3 DNA reads TGCGCTCAACACTCCTACAATGAGCAGTTCTTC. This sequence joins TRBV10-2 and TRBJ2-1; unclear D gene. Germline assignment: CDR1 WSHSY and CDR2 SAAADI. This CDR3 spans 11 amino acids.

At least ten counts were recorded for this clonotype. V and J are TRBV7-8 and TRBJ1-2; D is perhaps TRBD1 (6 bases). The CDR3 loop spans 13 amino acids. Trimming removed 5 bases from V and 2 bases from J, with 9 bases in between. The V gene's germline CDR1 is SGHVS and CDR2 FQNEAQ. CDR3 loop: CASSLGQNYGYTF. The DNA for the CDR3 is TGTGCCAGCAGCCTCGGACAGAACTATGGCTACACCTTC.

V is TRBV15 and J is TRBJ2-5; weak D call: TRBD1 (5 bases). V was trimmed by 2 bases and J by 4 bases, leaving 14 bases between them. Germline V lookup: CDR1 LNHNV, CDR2 YYDKDF (reference sequence). This CDR3 has 15 amino acids. CDR3: CATSRLRVSRETQYF. DNA for the CDR3: TGTGCCACCAGCAGACTCAGGGTTTCTCGAGAGACCCAGTACTTC. Full variable domain (rest looked up from reference TRBV15 and TRBJ2-5): DAMVIQNPRYQVTQFGKPVTLSCSQTLNHNVMYWYQQKSSQAPKLLFHYYDKDFNNEADTPDNFQSRRPNTSFCFLDIRSPGLGDTAMYLCATSRLRVSRETQYFGPGTRLLVL.

This clonotype occurred a few times. This chain connects TRBV2 to TRBJ2-3; no reliable D call. This CDR3 has 11 amino acids. Germline CDR1 reads SNHLY; CDR2 reads FYNNEI. V lost 7 bases, J lost 3 bases, and 5 bases lay in between. The CDR3 reads CASIITDTQYF. CDR3 nucleotide sequence: TGTGCCAGCATAATAACAGATACGCAGTATTTT.

This clonotype was picked up many times. The rearrangement joins TRBV6-1 to TRBJ1-2; D not certain. V was clipped by 6 bases and J by 8 bases, with 16 bases between them. This CDR3 region has 13 residues. The germline gives CDR1 MNHNS, CDR2 SASEGT. CDR3 bases: TGTGCCAGCAGCCGTGTTAACGTACCGGGCTACACCTTC. The encoded protein is CASSRVNVPGYTF.

This clonotype was recorded once. This rearrangement joins TRBV10-2 to TRBJ2-7; 10 bases map to TRBD2. J was trimmed by 4 bases and V by 5 bases; bases with no gene match: 2. This CDR3 is built from 13 residues. Germline CDR1 reads WSHSY; CDR2 reads SAAADI. CDR3 sequence reads: CASSPAGGYEQYV. The DNA of the CDR3 is TGCGCCAGCAGTCCAGCGGGAGGGTACGAGCAGTACGTC.